Listed below are T cell receptor beta chains from one sample, sequenced in a study of blood T cell repertoires in COVID-19. TCRdb keeps only in-frame clones here, not all; method: immunoSEQ multiplex PCR. The top ten hold approximately 1.8% of the sample, which has approximately 200,000 clones, approximately 80% seen once. The specimen sequenced was PBMCs or T cells enriched from blood (not recorded which). All receptors derive from a man aged 55-75 years who had recovered from COVID-19. Both conserved end residues are part of each CDR3. Each record gives: CDR3 protein, D gene, J gene, V gene. D genes are given only for firm matches.

cdr3_aa: CASSETSGGWKQFF
d_call: TRBD2
j_call: TRBJ2-1
v_call: TRBV2

cdr3_aa: CASSGGQGDTEAFF
d_call: TRBD1
j_call: TRBJ1-1
v_call: TRBV2

cdr3_aa: CASSPPLQGGSQPQHF
d_call: TRBD1
j_call: TRBJ1-5
v_call: TRBV19

cdr3_aa: CASSIGTAKFYEQYF
d_call: TRBD1
j_call: TRBJ2-7
v_call: TRBV11-2

cdr3_aa: CASSRGTEQNTEAFF
d_call: TRBD1
j_call: TRBJ1-1
v_call: TRBV18

cdr3_aa: CASSLGGEAFF
d_call: NA
j_call: TRBJ1-1
v_call: TRBV12-3/TRBV12-4

cdr3_aa: CASKRPGENYGYTF
d_call: NA
j_call: TRBJ1-2
v_call: TRBV6-5

cdr3_aa: CASSQDRKTGGYQPQHF
d_call: TRBD1
j_call: TRBJ1-5
v_call: TRBV3-1/TRBV3-2

cdr3_aa: CASGMNRGETQYF
d_call: TRBD1
j_call: TRBJ2-5
v_call: TRBV27

cdr3_aa: CASSLYSYGYTF
d_call: NA
j_call: TRBJ1-2
v_call: TRBV7-2

cdr3_aa: CASSLNLGQANSPLHF
d_call: NA
j_call: TRBJ1-6
v_call: TRBV5-6

cdr3_aa: CASSYIWDRGSNEQFF
d_call: TRBD1
j_call: TRBJ2-1
v_call: TRBV6-5

cdr3_aa: CASGKGQTYSYEQYF
d_call: TRBD1
j_call: TRBJ2-7
v_call: TRBV28

cdr3_aa: CASTQDEAFF
d_call: NA
j_call: TRBJ1-1
v_call: TRBV7-2

cdr3_aa: CARSKRKNQPQHF
d_call: NA
j_call: TRBJ1-5
v_call: TRBV5-3

cdr3_aa: CASSQDRGGANVLTF
d_call: NA
j_call: TRBJ2-6
v_call: TRBV4-3

cdr3_aa: CASGLGLATGELFF
d_call: NA
j_call: TRBJ2-2
v_call: TRBV12-5

cdr3_aa: CASSLGGNSYEQYF
d_call: NA
j_call: TRBJ2-7
v_call: TRBV11-3

cdr3_aa: CATSHPGNAETQYF
d_call: NA
j_call: TRBJ2-5
v_call: TRBV24-1

cdr3_aa: CASSLPGTGGIEQYF
d_call: TRBD1
j_call: TRBJ2-7
v_call: TRBV11-2

cdr3_aa: CASSRETRGRTQYF
d_call: NA
j_call: TRBJ2-5
v_call: TRBV11-2

cdr3_aa: CASSTRQGSGTEAFF
d_call: TRBD1
j_call: TRBJ1-1
v_call: TRBV7-2

cdr3_aa: CASSQDWSGGLGTQYF
d_call: TRBD1
j_call: TRBJ2-5
v_call: TRBV4-2

cdr3_aa: CASSLEAWAGQNTEAFF
d_call: NA
j_call: TRBJ1-1
v_call: TRBV7-8

cdr3_aa: CAWIRQGSCNQPQHF
d_call: TRBD1
j_call: TRBJ1-5
v_call: TRBV30

cdr3_aa: CSVAGLAEQFF
d_call: TRBD2
j_call: TRBJ2-1
v_call: TRBV29-1

cdr3_aa: CASSHTDTQYF
d_call: NA
j_call: TRBJ2-3
v_call: TRBV7-9

cdr3_aa: CASSIDSPGFSGGYEQYF
d_call: TRBD2
j_call: TRBJ2-7
v_call: TRBV19

cdr3_aa: CASSLVTSGVFDTQYF
d_call: TRBD2
j_call: TRBJ2-3
v_call: TRBV7-8

cdr3_aa: CASSALLAGVNTGELFF
d_call: TRBD2
j_call: TRBJ2-2
v_call: TRBV5-6

cdr3_aa: CASSSGQGNQPQHF
d_call: TRBD1
j_call: TRBJ1-5
v_call: TRBV5-1

cdr3_aa: CASSDPGVGNQPQHF
d_call: NA
j_call: TRBJ1-5
v_call: TRBV7-9

cdr3_aa: CASSYLETQYF
d_call: NA
j_call: TRBJ2-5
v_call: TRBV6-2/TRBV6-3

cdr3_aa: CASSLGGRITGELFF
d_call: NA
j_call: TRBJ2-2
v_call: TRBV5-6

cdr3_aa: CASSPPPTVYNEQFF
d_call: NA
j_call: TRBJ2-1
v_call: TRBV18

cdr3_aa: CASFGGLTYNEQFF
d_call: NA
j_call: TRBJ2-1
v_call: TRBV7-9

cdr3_aa: CASSLEGPGVGGYTF
d_call: NA
j_call: TRBJ1-2
v_call: TRBV5-1

cdr3_aa: CATSDLQLRGGELFF
d_call: NA
j_call: TRBJ2-2
v_call: TRBV24-1

cdr3_aa: CSVKAAGGQPQHF
d_call: TRBD1
j_call: TRBJ1-5
v_call: TRBV29-1

cdr3_aa: CSASTRVVDTQYF
d_call: NA
j_call: TRBJ2-3
v_call: TRBV20-1

cdr3_aa: CASSQDEGNGYTF
d_call: NA
j_call: TRBJ1-2
v_call: TRBV4-2